This is a list of T cell receptor beta chains from one sample in a study of T cell responses to AZD1222 COVID-19 vaccine. This table comes from immunoSEQ multiplex PCR, and its TCRdb copy is limited to in-frame clones, with some not included. In the table there are 100,000 to 150,000 clones, around nine tenths of which are singletons. The sample consisted of peripheral blood, taken on day 0 of AZD1222 vaccination. These receptors were collected from an adult in good health. The CDR3 runs from the conserved cysteine through the conserved F or W. A D gene is named only where the DNA matches it firmly. Expanded clones get a size class; other rows say once, few or many, or leave the size out.

clone size: once; D gene: -; V gene: TRBV20-1; J gene: TRBJ1-1; CDR3 protein: CSATRGTEAFF; CDR3 DNA: TGCAGTGCCACACGGGGCACTGAAGCTTTCTTT
clone size: -; D gene: -; V gene: TRBV7-8; J gene: TRBJ2-1; CDR3 protein: CASSPRGPYNEQFF; CDR3 DNA: TGTGCCAGCAGCCCCCGTGGTCCGTACAATGAGCAGTTCTTC
clone size: -; D gene: -; V gene: TRBV30; J gene: TRBJ2-5; CDR3 protein: CAWSGTLLETQYF; CDR3 DNA: TGTGCCTGGAGCGGGACTTTGCTAGAGACCCAGTACTTC
clone size: -; D gene: TRBD2; V gene: TRBV11-3; J gene: TRBJ2-3; CDR3 protein: CASSLGGGTDTQYF; CDR3 DNA: TGTGCCAGCAGCCTCGGCGGGGGGACAGATACGCAGTATTTT
clone size: once; D gene: -; V gene: TRBV2; J gene: TRBJ2-3; CDR3 protein: CAARLLRGSTDTQYF; CDR3 DNA: TGTGCCGCTAGACTGTTGCGGGGTAGCACAGATACGCAGTATTTT
clone size: -; D gene: -; V gene: TRBV7-2; J gene: TRBJ2-3; CDR3 protein: CASSLLITDTQYF; CDR3 DNA: TGTGCCAGCAGTTTACTAATCACAGATACGCAGTATTTT
clone size: -; D gene: TRBD1; V gene: TRBV23-1; J gene: TRBJ2-7; CDR3 protein: CASSQRSDRVTYEQYF; CDR3 DNA: TGCGCCAGCAGTCAACGCTCGGACAGGGTTACCTACGAGCAGTACTTC
clone size: -; D gene: TRBD2; V gene: TRBV3-1/TRBV3-2; J gene: TRBJ2-3; CDR3 protein: CASSQDLKRGGRTDTQYF; CDR3 DNA: TGTGCCAGCAGCCAAGATTTGAAGCGGGGGGGACGCACAGATACGCAGTATTTT
clone size: -; D gene: -; V gene: TRBV19; J gene: TRBJ1-1; CDR3 protein: CASSSQGRTEAFF; CDR3 DNA: TGTGCCAGTAGCTCCCAGGGTCGCACTGAAGCTTTCTTT
clone size: -; D gene: -; V gene: TRBV5-1; J gene: TRBJ1-1; CDR3 protein: CASSYSTVNTEAFF; CDR3 DNA: TGCGCCAGCAGTTACTCGACAGTGAACACTGAAGCTTTCTTT
clone size: few; D gene: -; V gene: TRBV10-2; J gene: TRBJ1-3; CDR3 protein: CASRSAGAGNTIYF; CDR3 DNA: TGCGCCAGCAGGAGTGCTGGGGCCGGAAACACCATATATTTT
clone size: -; D gene: -; V gene: TRBV4-3; J gene: TRBJ2-7; CDR3 protein: CASSGRRGRREQYF; CDR3 DNA: TGCGCCAGCAGCGGCCGCCGGGGGCGCCGCGAGCAGTACTTC
clone size: -; D gene: TRBD1; V gene: TRBV9; J gene: TRBJ1-2; CDR3 protein: CASSVTGTGMDGYTF; CDR3 DNA: TGTGCCAGCAGCGTTACCGGGACAGGGATGGATGGCTACACCTTC
clone size: -; D gene: -; V gene: TRBV28; J gene: TRBJ1-1; CDR3 protein: CASSSQVSHSEAFF; CDR3 DNA: TGTGCCAGCAGTTCACAGGTATCTCACTCTGAAGCTTTCTTT
clone size: -; D gene: TRBD1; V gene: TRBV7-9; J gene: TRBJ2-2; CDR3 protein: CASTSHKTGSTGELFF; CDR3 DNA: TGTGCCAGCACCTCACATAAGACAGGGTCGACCGGGGAGCTGTTTTTT
clone size: few; D gene: TRBD1; V gene: TRBV6-5; J gene: TRBJ2-7; CDR3 protein: CASRTTGVEQYF; CDR3 DNA: TGTGCCAGCAGAACGACAGGGGTCGAGCAGTACTTC
clone size: -; D gene: TRBD1; V gene: TRBV5-1; J gene: TRBJ2-1; CDR3 protein: CASRHPGTAYNEQFF; CDR3 DNA: TGCGCCAGCCGACACCCCGGGACAGCCTACAATGAGCAGTTCTTC
clone size: -; D gene: -; V gene: TRBV18; J gene: TRBJ1-1; CDR3 protein: CASSPGAQNTEAFF; CDR3 DNA: TGTGCCAGCTCACCAGGTGCTCAGAACACTGAAGCTTTCTTT
clone size: -; D gene: TRBD2; V gene: TRBV5-1; J gene: TRBJ2-1; CDR3 protein: CASSPGTSKGNEQFF; CDR3 DNA: TGCGCCAGCAGCCCCGGGACTAGTAAAGGCAATGAGCAGTTCTTC
clone size: -; D gene: TRBD1; V gene: TRBV29-1; J gene: TRBJ2-7; CDR3 protein: CSVGPITGTGSYEQYF; CDR3 DNA: TGCAGCGTTGGCCCTATAACCGGGACAGGGAGTTACGAGCAGTACTTC
clone size: -; D gene: -; V gene: TRBV5-1; J gene: TRBJ1-5; CDR3 protein: CASSLGPNDGGQPQHF; CDR3 DNA: TGCGCCAGCAGCTTGGGACCTAATGATGGAGGTCAGCCCCAGCATTTT
clone size: -; D gene: TRBD1; V gene: TRBV5-1; J gene: TRBJ2-7; CDR3 protein: CASSLGGGQGFYEQYF; CDR3 DNA: TGCGCCAGCAGCTTGGGGGGCGGACAGGGGTTCTACGAGCAGTACTTC
clone size: few; D gene: -; V gene: TRBV19; J gene: TRBJ1-3; CDR3 protein: CASSMLRDNSGNTIYF; CDR3 DNA: TGTGCCAGTAGTATGCTCCGGGACAACTCTGGAAACACCATATATTTT
clone size: -; D gene: -; V gene: TRBV27; J gene: TRBJ1-5; CDR3 protein: CASSSGYSNQPQHF; CDR3 DNA: TGTGCCAGCAGTTCAGGTTATAGCAATCAGCCCCAGCATTTT
clone size: -; D gene: -; V gene: TRBV12-5; J gene: TRBJ1-2; CDR3 protein: CASGFGGVISDGYTF; CDR3 DNA: TGTGCTAGTGGTTTTGGCGGGGTCATATCGGATGGCTACACCTTC
clone size: -; D gene: -; V gene: TRBV4-2; J gene: TRBJ1-4; CDR3 protein: CASSAREGKNEKLFF; CDR3 DNA: TGTGCCAGCAGCGCAAGAGAAGGGAAAAATGAAAAACTGTTTTTT
clone size: -; D gene: -; V gene: TRBV27; J gene: TRBJ1-1; CDR3 protein: CASSISGWGNTEAFF; CDR3 DNA: TGTGCCAGCAGTATATCTGGGTGGGGAAACACTGAAGCTTTCTTT
clone size: -; D gene: -; V gene: TRBV10-3; J gene: TRBJ2-1; CDR3 protein: CAISPGAEQFF; CDR3 DNA: TGTGCCATCAGTCCAGGGGCTGAGCAGTTCTTC
clone size: -; D gene: TRBD1; V gene: TRBV4-1; J gene: TRBJ1-6; CDR3 protein: CASSQGQGVANSPLHF; CDR3 DNA: TGCGCCAGCAGCCAGGGACAGGGCGTAGCTAATTCACCCCTCCACTTT
clone size: -; D gene: TRBD1; V gene: TRBV6-9; J gene: TRBJ2-5; CDR3 protein: CASSYLGTGGRETQYF; CDR3 DNA: TGTGCCAGCAGTTATTTGGGGACAGGGGGCAGGGAGACCCAGTACTTC
clone size: -; D gene: -; V gene: TRBV4-1; J gene: TRBJ2-7; CDR3 protein: CASSQGVRLSSYEQYF; CDR3 DNA: TGCGCCAGCAGCCAGGGTGTCAGGCTGAGCTCCTACGAGCAGTACTTC
clone size: -; D gene: -; V gene: TRBV5-4; J gene: TRBJ2-7; CDR3 protein: CASSSNGLVGEQYF; CDR3 DNA: TGTGCCAGCAGCTCAAACGGGTTGGTGGGCGAGCAGTACTTC
clone size: -; D gene: TRBD1; V gene: TRBV10-3; J gene: TRBJ1-1; CDR3 protein: CATGTGRTEAFF; CDR3 DNA: TGTGCCACGGGGACAGGGAGAACTGAAGCTTTCTTT
clone size: -; D gene: -; V gene: TRBV14; J gene: TRBJ1-2; CDR3 protein: CASSPPNQGGGYTF; CDR3 DNA: TGTGCCAGCAGTCCACCCAACCAGGGTGGCGGCTACACCTTC
clone size: -; D gene: TRBD1; V gene: TRBV6-5; J gene: TRBJ1-2; CDR3 protein: CASAITGTGDYGYTF; CDR3 DNA: TGTGCCAGCGCAATTACCGGGACAGGGGACTATGGCTACACCTTC
clone size: -; D gene: -; V gene: TRBV5-6; J gene: TRBJ1-1; CDR3 protein: CASSLGQKNTEAFF; CDR3 DNA: TGTGCCAGCAGCTTAGGACAGAAGAACACTGAAGCTTTCTTT
clone size: -; D gene: TRBD2; V gene: TRBV4-1; J gene: TRBJ2-4; CDR3 protein: CASSQDRWTSSGNIQYF; CDR3 DNA: TGCGCCAGCAGCCAAGATCGATGGACTAGCTCAGGAAACATTCAGTACTTC
clone size: -; D gene: TRBD1; V gene: TRBV27; J gene: TRBJ1-5; CDR3 protein: CASKTGSQPQHF; CDR3 DNA: TGTGCCAGCAAGACAGGGAGTCAGCCCCAGCATTTT
clone size: -; D gene: TRBD1; V gene: TRBV5-1; J gene: TRBJ2-3; CDR3 protein: CATRQGAGDTQYF; CDR3 DNA: TGCGCCACCCGCCAGGGGGCGGGGGATACGCAGTATTTT
clone size: -; D gene: -; V gene: TRBV9; J gene: TRBJ2-3; CDR3 protein: CASSVGIDTQYF; CDR3 DNA: TGTGCCAGCAGCGTAGGAATAGATACGCAGTATTTT
clone size: -; D gene: TRBD1; V gene: TRBV3-1/TRBV3-2; J gene: TRBJ1-1; CDR3 protein: CASRRAGTENTEAFF; CDR3 DNA: TGTGCCAGCAGACGTGCCGGGACAGAGAACACTGAAGCTTTCTTT
clone size: -; D gene: -; V gene: TRBV2; J gene: TRBJ2-1; CDR3 protein: CASSFDRLSYNEQFF; CDR3 DNA: TGTGCCAGCAGTTTCGACAGGCTCTCCTACAATGAGCAGTTCTTC
clone size: -; D gene: TRBD1; V gene: TRBV7-2; J gene: TRBJ2-7; CDR3 protein: CASSSGQSSYEQYF; CDR3 DNA: TGTGCCAGCAGCTCGGGACAGAGCTCCTACGAGCAGTACTTC
clone size: -; D gene: -; V gene: TRBV5-4; J gene: TRBJ2-7; CDR3 protein: CASSETALGDYEQYF; CDR3 DNA: TGTGCCAGCTCTGAGACGGCTCTTGGGGACTACGAGCAGTACTTC
clone size: -; D gene: TRBD1; V gene: TRBV14; J gene: TRBJ1-3; CDR3 protein: CASSPRTGGNTIYF; CDR3 DNA: TGTGCCAGCAGCCCTAGGACAGGTGGAAACACCATATATTTT
clone size: few; D gene: -; V gene: TRBV5-1; J gene: TRBJ2-7; CDR3 protein: CASSLGDTNYEQYF; CDR3 DNA: TGCGCCAGCAGCTTAGGGGACACCAACTACGAGCAGTACTTC
clone size: -; D gene: -; V gene: TRBV4-2; J gene: TRBJ1-6; CDR3 protein: CASSLFGTQSSGNSPLHF; CDR3 DNA: TGTGCCAGCAGCTTATTCGGGACTCAATCCTCCGGTAATTCACCCCTCCACTTT
clone size: few; D gene: -; V gene: TRBV12-3/TRBV12-4; J gene: TRBJ2-7; CDR3 protein: CASARGYEQYF; CDR3 DNA: TGTGCCAGCGCCAGGGGATACGAGCAGTACTTC
clone size: once; D gene: TRBD1; V gene: TRBV11-2; J gene: TRBJ1-2; CDR3 protein: CASSRDDRGRLGYTF; CDR3 DNA: TGTGCCAGCAGCCGGGACGACAGGGGGCGATTGGGCTACACCTTC
clone size: -; D gene: TRBD1; V gene: TRBV4-1; J gene: TRBJ2-3; CDR3 protein: CASSRQGATTDTQYF; CDR3 DNA: TGCGCCAGCAGTCGTCAGGGGGCGACGACAGATACGCAGTATTTT
clone size: -; D gene: TRBD1; V gene: TRBV5-1; J gene: TRBJ1-2; CDR3 protein: CASSETGVSYGYTF; CDR3 DNA: TGCGCCAGCAGCGAGACAGGGGTTTCCTATGGCTACACCTTC
clone size: -; D gene: -; V gene: TRBV15; J gene: TRBJ1-5; CDR3 protein: CATSRSTGNQPQHF; CDR3 DNA: TGTGCCACCAGCAGATCTACAGGGAATCAGCCCCAGCATTTT
clone size: -; D gene: -; V gene: TRBV4-1; J gene: TRBJ1-6; CDR3 protein: CASSRTVIGGNSPLHF; CDR3 DNA: TGCGCCAGCAGCCGGACCGTAATTGGGGGTAATTCACCCCTCCACTTT
clone size: -; D gene: -; V gene: TRBV19; J gene: TRBJ1-1; CDR3 protein: CASSIVGGTEAFF; CDR3 DNA: TGTGCCAGTAGTATTGTCGGGGGCACTGAAGCTTTCTTT
clone size: -; D gene: -; V gene: TRBV7-8; J gene: TRBJ2-7; CDR3 protein: CASSPAGVPSYEQYF; CDR3 DNA: TGTGCCAGCAGCCCAGCAGGGGTTCCGTCCTACGAGCAGTACTTC